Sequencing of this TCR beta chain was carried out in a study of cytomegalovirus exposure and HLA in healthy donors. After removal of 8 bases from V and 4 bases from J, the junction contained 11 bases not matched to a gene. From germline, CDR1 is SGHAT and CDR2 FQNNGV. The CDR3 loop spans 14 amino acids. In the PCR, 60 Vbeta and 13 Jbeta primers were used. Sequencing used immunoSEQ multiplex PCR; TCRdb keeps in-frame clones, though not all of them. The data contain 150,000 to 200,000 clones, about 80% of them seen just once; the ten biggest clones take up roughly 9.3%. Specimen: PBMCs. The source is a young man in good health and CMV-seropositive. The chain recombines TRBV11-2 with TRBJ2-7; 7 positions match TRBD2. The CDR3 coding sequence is TGTGCCAGCGGATACGGGGCGGGAGTGTACGAGCAGTACTTC. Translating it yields CASGYGAGVYEQYF.